This T cell receptor (beta chain) came from a study of blood T cells in healthy people across ages. Overall study context: Roughly one uniquely barcoded beta molecule per two T cells was captured. Study outcomes and limitations: Any changes in expanded clonotypes were possibly confounded, as donor CMV status remained unknown.

Remarks on this clonotype: Its antigen is as yet unknown. Germline is not matched at one junction end, which may reflect a read error.

Extracted total RNA amounted to at least 6 micrograms for each sample. Through a sample-barcoded 5' primer and a J-beta primer mix, a second PCR was run for roughly 6 to 12 cycles. Individual samples furnished no less than 2.5 million CDR3-containing paired-end reads apiece. MiXCR, applied by TCRdb to the 5' RACE reads, yields one record per CDR3 protein. The sample has about 1.1 million distinct CDR3 sequences, less than 45% seen once. This CDR3 contains 14 residues. Germline values: CDR1 MNHEY, CDR2 SMNVEV (reference sequence). The sample comprised blood. The chain carries TRBV27 and TRBJ1-1; D is perhaps TRBD1 (5 bases). The sequence came from a man younger than 30 in good health. CDR3 in DNA: TGTGCCAGCAGTGCGGCGGGGCGTTTCGCTGAAACTTTCTTT. Translated: CASSAAGRFAETFF.